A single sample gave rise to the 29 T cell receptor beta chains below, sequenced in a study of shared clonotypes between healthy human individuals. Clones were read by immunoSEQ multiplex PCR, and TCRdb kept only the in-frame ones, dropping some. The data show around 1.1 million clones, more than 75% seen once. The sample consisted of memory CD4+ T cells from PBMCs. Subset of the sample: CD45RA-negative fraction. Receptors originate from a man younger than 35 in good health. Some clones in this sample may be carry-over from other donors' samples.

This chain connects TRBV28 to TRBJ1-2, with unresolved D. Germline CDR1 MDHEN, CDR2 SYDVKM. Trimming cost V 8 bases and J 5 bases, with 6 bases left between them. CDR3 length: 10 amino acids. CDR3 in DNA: TGTGCCAGCTGGAGGTATGGCTACACCTTC. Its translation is CASWRYGYTF.

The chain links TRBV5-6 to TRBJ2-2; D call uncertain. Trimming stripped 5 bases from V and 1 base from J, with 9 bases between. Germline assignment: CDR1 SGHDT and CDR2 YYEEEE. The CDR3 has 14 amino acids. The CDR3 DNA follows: TGTGCCAGCAGTCGGGTCGAGAACACCGGGGAGCTGTTTTTT. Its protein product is CASSRVENTGELFF.

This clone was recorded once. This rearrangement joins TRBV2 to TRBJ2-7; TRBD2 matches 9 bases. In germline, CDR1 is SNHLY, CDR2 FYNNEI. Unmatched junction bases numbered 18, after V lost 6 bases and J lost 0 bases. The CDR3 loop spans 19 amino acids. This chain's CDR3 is CASRLLGPLTSGSSYEQYF. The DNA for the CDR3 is TGTGCCAGCAGGCTACTCGGGCCCCTGACTAGCGGTAGCTCCTACGAGCAGTACTTC. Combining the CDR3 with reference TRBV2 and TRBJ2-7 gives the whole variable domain EPEVTQTPSHQVTQMGQEVILRCVPISNHLYFYWYRQILGQKVEFLVSFYNNEISEKSEIFDDQFSVERPDGSNFTLKIRSTKLEDSAMYFCASRLLGPLTSGSSYEQYFGPGTRLTVT.

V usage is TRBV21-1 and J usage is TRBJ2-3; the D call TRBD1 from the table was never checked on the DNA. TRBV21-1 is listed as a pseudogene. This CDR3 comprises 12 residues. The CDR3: CASSMKTNTQYF. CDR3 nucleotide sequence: TGTGCCAGCAGCATGAAGACAAATACGCAGTATTTT.

The DNA for the CDR3 is TGCGCCAGCAGCTTGGGGTCCAACCAAGAGACCCAGTACTTC. Protein: CASSLGSNQETQYF. This chain connects TRBV5-1 to TRBJ2-5; D is uncertain. Trimming removed 0 bases from V and 0 bases from J, with 6 bases in between. The CDR3 has 14 residues. CDR1 is SGHRS, CDR2 YFSETQ, per germline.

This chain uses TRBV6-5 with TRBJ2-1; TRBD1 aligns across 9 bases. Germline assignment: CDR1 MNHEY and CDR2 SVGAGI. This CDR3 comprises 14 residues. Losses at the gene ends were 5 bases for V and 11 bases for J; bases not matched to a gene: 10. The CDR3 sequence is CASSATGGGLKQFF. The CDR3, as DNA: TGTGCCAGCAGTGCCACAGGGGGCGGACTAAAGCAGTTCTTC.

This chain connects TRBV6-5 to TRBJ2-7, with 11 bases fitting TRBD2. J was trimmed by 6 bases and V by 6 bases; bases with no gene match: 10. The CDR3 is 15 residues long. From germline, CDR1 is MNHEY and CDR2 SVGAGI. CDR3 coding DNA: TGTGCCAGCAGCCTAACTAGCGGGAGTAGGGGCGAGCAGTACTTC. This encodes CASSLTSGSRGEQYF.

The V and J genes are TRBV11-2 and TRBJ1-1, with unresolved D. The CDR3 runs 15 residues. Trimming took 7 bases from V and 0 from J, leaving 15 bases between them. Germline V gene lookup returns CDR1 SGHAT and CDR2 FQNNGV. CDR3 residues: CASTKLTSLNTEAFF. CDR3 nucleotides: TGTGCCAGCACCAAATTAACGTCCCTGAACACTGAAGCTTTCTTT.

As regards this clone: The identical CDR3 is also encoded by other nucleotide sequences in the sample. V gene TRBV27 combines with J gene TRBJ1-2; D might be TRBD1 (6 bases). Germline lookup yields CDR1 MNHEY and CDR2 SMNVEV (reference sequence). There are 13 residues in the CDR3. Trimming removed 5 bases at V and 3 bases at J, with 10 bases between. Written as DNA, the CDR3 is TGTGCCAGCAGTCTCACAGGGTACTATGGCTACACCTTC. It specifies CASSLTGYYGYTF.

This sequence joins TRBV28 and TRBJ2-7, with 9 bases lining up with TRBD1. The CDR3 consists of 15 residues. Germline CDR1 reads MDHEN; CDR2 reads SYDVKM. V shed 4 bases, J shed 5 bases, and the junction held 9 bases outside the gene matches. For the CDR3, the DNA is TGTGCCAGCAGTTCCGGGACAGGGTTTCGAGACGAGCAGTACTTC. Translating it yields CASSSGTGFRDEQYF. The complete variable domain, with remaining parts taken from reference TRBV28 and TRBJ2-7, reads DVKVTQSSRYLVKRTGEKVFLECVQDMDHENMFWYRQDPGLGLRLIYFSYDVKMKEKGDIPEGYSVSREKKERFSLILESASTNQTSMYLCASSSGTGFRDEQYFGPGTRLTVT.

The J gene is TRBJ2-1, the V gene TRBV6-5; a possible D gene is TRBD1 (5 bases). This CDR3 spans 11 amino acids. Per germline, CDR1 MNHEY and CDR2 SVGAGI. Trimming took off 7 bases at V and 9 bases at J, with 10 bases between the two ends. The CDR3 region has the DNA TGTGCCAGCACTATAGGGGTTGAGCAGTTCTTC. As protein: CASTIGVEQFF.

The CDR3: CASSAGQTLSEQYF. In DNA, the CDR3 is TGTGCCAGCAGCGCGGGACAGACGCTCTCTGAGCAGTACTTC. The chain joins TRBV28 to TRBJ2-7; D is possibly TRBD1 (7 bases). Deletions cut 6 bases from V and 7 bases from J, with 19 bases between. CDR3 size: 14 residues. Germline V gives CDR1 MDHEN, CDR2 SYDVKM.

The CDR3 region has the DNA TGTGCCAGCTCACCGAACCTGGCAGCAACTAATGAAAAACTGTTTTTT. As protein: CASSPNLAATNEKLFF. This sequence joins TRBV18 and TRBJ1-4; D uncertain. Germline V gene sequence: CDR1 KGHSH, CDR2 LQKENI. This CDR3 region has 16 residues. The germline V and J ends were trimmed by 3 bases and 0 bases, with 11 bases remaining between them.

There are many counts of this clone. The CDR3 spells CASSLVSGPGAYEQYF. The CDR3 coding sequence is TGTGCCAGCAGCTTAGTGTCCGGGCCCGGGGCCTACGAGCAGTACTTC. This chain uses TRBV7-8 with TRBJ2-7; the D gene is possibly TRBD2 (5 bases). V shed 1 base and J shed 2 bases, with 15 bases lying between them. From germline, CDR1 is SGHVS and CDR2 FQNEAQ. This CDR3 comprises 16 residues.

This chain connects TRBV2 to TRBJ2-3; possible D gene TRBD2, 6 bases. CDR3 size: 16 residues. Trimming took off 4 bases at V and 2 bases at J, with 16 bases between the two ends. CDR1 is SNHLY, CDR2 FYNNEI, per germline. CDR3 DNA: TGTGCCAGCAGTGTCGAGGGAGGCGCTTCCACAGATACGCAGTATTTT. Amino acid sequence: CASSVEGGASTDTQYF.

This CDR3 is CASSGRGSLTEAFF. The CDR3 DNA reads TGTGCCAGCAGTGGGAGGGGCAGCCTCACTGAAGCTTTCTTT. This rearrangement joins TRBV6-1 to TRBJ1-1; D may be TRBD1 (5 bases). Germline assignment: CDR1 MNHNS and CDR2 SASEGT. Trimming removed 4 bases at V and 4 bases at J, with 13 bases between. There are 14 residues in the CDR3.

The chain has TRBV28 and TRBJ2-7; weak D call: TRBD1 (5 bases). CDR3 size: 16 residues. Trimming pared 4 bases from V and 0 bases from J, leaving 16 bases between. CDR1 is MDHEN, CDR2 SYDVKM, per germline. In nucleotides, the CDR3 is TGTGCCAGCAGTTCCCCCAGGGCCCCGAGCTCCTACGAGCAGTACTTC. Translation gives CASSSPRAPSSYEQYF.

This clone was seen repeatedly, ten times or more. CDR3 region: CASSSGQPGGTQYF. The CDR3 nucleotides read TGTGCCAGCAGCTCTGGCCAGCCGGGAGGTACGCAGTATTTT. The rearrangement joins TRBV7-2 to TRBJ2-3; 7 bases map to TRBD2. This CDR3 is built from 14 residues. The germline gives CDR1 SGHTA, CDR2 FQGNSA. V lost 4 bases, J lost 8 bases, and 9 bases stayed unmatched.

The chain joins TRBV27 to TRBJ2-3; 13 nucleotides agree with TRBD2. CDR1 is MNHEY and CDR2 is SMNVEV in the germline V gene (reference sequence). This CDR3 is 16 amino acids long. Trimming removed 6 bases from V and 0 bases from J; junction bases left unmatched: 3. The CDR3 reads CASSKLAGGSTDTQYF. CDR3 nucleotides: TGTGCCAGCAGCAAACTAGCGGGAGGGAGCACAGATACGCAGTATTTT.

CDR3 DNA sequence: TGCGCCAGCAGCCAAGAGAGGGCCTTTAATGAAAAACTGTTTTTT. This encodes CASSQERAFNEKLFF. The chain is built from TRBV4-1 and TRBJ1-4; D gene ambiguous. V lost 0 bases and J 4 bases, leaving 9 bases between the germline ends. The CDR3 consists of 15 residues. Germline-derived CDR1 and CDR2 are MGHRA and YSYEKL.

The CDR3 coding sequence is TGTGCCAGCGCCGGGACATTCCAAGAGACCCAGTACTTC. Translating it yields CASAGTFQETQYF. The chain couples TRBV25-1 to TRBJ2-5, with D perhaps matching TRBD1 (6 bases). The CDR3 length is 13 residues. V dropped 8 bases and J dropped 1 base, with 11 bases sitting between them. The germline V gene has CDR1 MGHDK and CDR2 SYGVNS.

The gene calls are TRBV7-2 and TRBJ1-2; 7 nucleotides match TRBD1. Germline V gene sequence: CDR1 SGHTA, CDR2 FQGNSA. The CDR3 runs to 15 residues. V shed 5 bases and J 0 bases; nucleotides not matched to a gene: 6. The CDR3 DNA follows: TGTGCCAGCAGCCAATCGACAGGGACTAACTATGGCTACACCTTC. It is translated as CASSQSTGTNYGYTF. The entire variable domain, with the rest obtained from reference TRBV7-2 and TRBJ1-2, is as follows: GAGVSQSPSNKVTEKGKDVELRCDPISGHTALYWYRQSLGQGLEFLIYFQGNSAPDKSGLPSDRFSAERTGGSVSTLTIQRTQQEDSAVYLCASSQSTGTNYGYTFGSGTRLTVV.

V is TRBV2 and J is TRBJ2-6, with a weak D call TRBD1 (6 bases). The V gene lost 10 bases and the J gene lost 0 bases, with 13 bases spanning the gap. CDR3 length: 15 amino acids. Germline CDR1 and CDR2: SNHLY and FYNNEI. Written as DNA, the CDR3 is TGTGCCACCACGACAGGCCTCTCTGGGGCCAACGTCCTGACTTTC. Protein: CATTTGLSGANVLTF.

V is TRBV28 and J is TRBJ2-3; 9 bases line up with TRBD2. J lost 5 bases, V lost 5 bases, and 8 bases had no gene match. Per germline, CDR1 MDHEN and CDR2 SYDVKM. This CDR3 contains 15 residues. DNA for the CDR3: TGTGCCAGCAGTGTAGCGGGAGCTTCGGTAGATACGCAGTATTTT. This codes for CASSVAGASVDTQYF.

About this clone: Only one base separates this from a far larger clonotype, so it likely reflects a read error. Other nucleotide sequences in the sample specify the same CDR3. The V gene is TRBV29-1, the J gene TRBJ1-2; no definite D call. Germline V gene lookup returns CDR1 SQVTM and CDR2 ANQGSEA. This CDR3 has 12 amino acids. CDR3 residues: CSVEDHNYGYTF. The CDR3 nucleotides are TGCAGTGTTGAAGACCATAACTATGGCTACACCTTC.

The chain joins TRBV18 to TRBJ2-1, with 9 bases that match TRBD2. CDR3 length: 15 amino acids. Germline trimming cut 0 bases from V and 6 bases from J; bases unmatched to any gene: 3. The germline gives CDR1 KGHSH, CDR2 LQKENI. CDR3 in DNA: TGTGCCAGCTCACCACCTAGCGGGAGAGTCAATGAGCAGTTCTTC. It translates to CASSPPSGRVNEQFF.

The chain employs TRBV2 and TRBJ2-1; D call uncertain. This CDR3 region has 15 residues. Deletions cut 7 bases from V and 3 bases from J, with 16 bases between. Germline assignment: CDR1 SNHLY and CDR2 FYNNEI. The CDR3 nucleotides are TGTGCCAGCACCCTGGGGTCTACGCTCTACAATGAGCAGTTCTTC. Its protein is CASTLGSTLYNEQFF.

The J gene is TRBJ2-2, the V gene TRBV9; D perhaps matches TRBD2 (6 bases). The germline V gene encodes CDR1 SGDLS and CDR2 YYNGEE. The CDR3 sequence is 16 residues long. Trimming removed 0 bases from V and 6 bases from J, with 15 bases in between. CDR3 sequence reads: CASSVASSGRSGELFF. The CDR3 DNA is TGTGCCAGCAGCGTAGCTTCGTCAGGGAGGTCCGGGGAGCTGTTTTTT.

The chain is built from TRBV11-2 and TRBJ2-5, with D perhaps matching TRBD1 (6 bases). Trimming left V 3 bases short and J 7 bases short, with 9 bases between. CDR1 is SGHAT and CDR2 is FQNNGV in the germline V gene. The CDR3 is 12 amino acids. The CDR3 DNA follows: TGTGCCAGCAGCTTTCAACAGGGGACCCAGTACTTC. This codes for CASSFQQGTQYF.